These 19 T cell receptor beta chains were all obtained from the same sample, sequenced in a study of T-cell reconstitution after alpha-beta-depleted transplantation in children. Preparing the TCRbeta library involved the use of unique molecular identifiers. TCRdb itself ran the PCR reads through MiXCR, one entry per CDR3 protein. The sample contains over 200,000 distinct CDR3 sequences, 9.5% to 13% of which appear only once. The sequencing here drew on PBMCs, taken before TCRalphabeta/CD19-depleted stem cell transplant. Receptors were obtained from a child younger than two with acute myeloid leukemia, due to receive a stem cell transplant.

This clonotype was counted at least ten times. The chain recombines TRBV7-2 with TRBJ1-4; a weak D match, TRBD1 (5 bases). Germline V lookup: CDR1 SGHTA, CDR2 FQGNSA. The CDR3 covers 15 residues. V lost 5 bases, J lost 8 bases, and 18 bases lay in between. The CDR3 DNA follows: TGTGCCAGCAGCACATACCAGGGTTCGGACGAAAAACTGTTTTTT. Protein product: CASSTYQGSDEKLFF. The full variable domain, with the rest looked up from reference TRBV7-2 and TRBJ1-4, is GAGVSQSPSNKVTEKGKDVELRCDPISGHTALYWYRQSLGQGLEFLIYFQGNSAPDKSGLPSDRFSAERTGGSVSTLTIQRTQQEDSAVYLCASSTYQGSDEKLFFGSGTQLSVL.

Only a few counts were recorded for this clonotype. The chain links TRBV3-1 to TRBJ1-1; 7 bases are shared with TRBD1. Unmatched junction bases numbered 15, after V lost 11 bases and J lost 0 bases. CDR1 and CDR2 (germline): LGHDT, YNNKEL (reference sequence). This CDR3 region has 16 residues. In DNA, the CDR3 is TGTGCCTCCTGCCGAGGGGGGGGACAGATGAACACTGAAGCTTTCTTT. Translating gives CASCRGGGQMNTEAFF.

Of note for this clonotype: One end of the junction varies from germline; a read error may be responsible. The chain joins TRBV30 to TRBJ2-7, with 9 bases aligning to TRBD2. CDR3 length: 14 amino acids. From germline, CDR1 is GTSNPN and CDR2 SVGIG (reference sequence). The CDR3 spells CAWSLGTSRDEQHF. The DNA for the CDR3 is TGTGCCTGGAGTCTCGGGACTAGCCGAGACGAGCAGCACTTC. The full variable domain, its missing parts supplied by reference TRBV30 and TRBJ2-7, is SQTIHQWPATLVQPVGSPLSLECTVEGTSNPNLYWYRQAAGRGLQLLFYSVGIGQISSEVPQNLSASRPQDRQFILSSKKLLLSDSGFYLCAWSLGTSRDEQHFGPGTRLTVT.

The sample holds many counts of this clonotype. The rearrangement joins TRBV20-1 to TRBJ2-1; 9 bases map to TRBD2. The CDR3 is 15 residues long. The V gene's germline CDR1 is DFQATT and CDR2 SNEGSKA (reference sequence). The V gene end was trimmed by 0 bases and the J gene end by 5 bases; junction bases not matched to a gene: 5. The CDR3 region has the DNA TGCAGTGCTAGAGATTCAAGCGGGAGGAACAATGAGCAGTTCTTC. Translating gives CSARDSSGRNNEQFF.

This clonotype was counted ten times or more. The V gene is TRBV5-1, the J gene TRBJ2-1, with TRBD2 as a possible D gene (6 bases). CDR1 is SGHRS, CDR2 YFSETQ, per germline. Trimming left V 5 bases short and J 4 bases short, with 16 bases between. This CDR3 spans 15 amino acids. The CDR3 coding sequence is TGCGCCAGCAGTCCTTCCGGGACTCTATACAATGAGCAGTTCTTC. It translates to CASSPSGTLYNEQFF.

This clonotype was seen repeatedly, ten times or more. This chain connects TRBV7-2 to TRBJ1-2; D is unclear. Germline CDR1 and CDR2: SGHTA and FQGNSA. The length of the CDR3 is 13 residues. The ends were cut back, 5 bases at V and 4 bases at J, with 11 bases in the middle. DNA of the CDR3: TGTGCCAGCAGCCCCGGACGGATCTATGGCTACACCTTC. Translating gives CASSPGRIYGYTF.

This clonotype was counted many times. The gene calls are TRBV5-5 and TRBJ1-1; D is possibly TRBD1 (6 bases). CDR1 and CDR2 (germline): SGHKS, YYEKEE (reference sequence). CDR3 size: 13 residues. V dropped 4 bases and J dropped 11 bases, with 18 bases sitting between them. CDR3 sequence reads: CASSPTGPTRAFF. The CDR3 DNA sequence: TGTGCCAGCAGCCCCACAGGGCCCACGCGGGCTTTCTTT.

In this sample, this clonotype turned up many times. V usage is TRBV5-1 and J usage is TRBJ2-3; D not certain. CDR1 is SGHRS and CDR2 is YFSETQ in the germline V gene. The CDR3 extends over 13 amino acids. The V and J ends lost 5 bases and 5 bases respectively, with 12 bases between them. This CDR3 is CASSYSILDTQYF. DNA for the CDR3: TGCGCCAGCAGTTATTCTATTTTAGATACGCAGTATTTT. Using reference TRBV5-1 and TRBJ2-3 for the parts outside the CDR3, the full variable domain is KAGVTQTPRYLIKTRGQQVTLSCSPISGHRSVSWYQQTPGQGLQFLFEYFSETQRNKGNFPGRFSGRQFSNSRSEMNVSTLELGDSALYLCASSYSILDTQYFGPGTRLTVL.

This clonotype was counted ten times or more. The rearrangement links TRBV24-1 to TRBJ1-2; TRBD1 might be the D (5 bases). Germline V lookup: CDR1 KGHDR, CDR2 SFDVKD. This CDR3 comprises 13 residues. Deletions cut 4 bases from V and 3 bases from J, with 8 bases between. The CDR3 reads CATSDGTDYGYTF. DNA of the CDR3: TGTGCCACCAGTGACGGGACTGACTATGGCTACACCTTC.

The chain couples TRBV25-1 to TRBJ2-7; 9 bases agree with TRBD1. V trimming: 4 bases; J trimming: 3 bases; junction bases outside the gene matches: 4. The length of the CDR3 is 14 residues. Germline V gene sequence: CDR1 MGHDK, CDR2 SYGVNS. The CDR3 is CASSARQGVYEQYF. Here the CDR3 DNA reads TGTGCCAGCAGTGCTAGACAGGGGGTCTACGAGCAGTACTTC.

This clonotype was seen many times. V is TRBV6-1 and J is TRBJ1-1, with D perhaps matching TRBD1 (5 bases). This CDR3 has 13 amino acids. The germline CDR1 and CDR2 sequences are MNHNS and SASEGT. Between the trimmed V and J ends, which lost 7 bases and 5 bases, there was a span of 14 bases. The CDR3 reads CASTNSGRTEAFF. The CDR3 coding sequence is TGTGCCAGCACCAACTCAGGGCGGACTGAAGCTTTCTTT.

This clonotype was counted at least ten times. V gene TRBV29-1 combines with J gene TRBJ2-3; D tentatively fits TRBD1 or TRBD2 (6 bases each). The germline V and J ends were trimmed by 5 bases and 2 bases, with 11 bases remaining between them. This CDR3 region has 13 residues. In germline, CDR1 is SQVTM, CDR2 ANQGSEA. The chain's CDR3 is CSVRGGNTDTQYF. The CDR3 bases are TGCAGCGTTAGAGGGGGGAACACAGATACGCAGTATTTT.

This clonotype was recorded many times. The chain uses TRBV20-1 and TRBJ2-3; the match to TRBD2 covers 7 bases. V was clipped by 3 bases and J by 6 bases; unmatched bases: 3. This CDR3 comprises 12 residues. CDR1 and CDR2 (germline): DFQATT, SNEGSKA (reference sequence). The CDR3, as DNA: TGCAGTGCTAGCGGGGAGGGGGATACGCAGTATTTT. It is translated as CSASGEGDTQYF.

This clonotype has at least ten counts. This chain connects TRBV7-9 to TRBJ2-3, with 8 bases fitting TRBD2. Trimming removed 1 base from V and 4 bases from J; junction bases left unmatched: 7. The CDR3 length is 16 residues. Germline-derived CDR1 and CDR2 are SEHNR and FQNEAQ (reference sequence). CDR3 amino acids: CASSLVREVYADTQYF. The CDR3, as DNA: TGTGCCAGCAGCTTAGTGCGGGAGGTATACGCAGATACGCAGTATTTT.

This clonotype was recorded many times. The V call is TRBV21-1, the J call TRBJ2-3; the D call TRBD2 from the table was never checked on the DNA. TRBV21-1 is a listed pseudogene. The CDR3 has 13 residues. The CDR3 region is CATPTSGTDTQYF. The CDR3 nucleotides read TGTGCCACCCCAACTAGCGGCACAGATACGCAGTATTTT.

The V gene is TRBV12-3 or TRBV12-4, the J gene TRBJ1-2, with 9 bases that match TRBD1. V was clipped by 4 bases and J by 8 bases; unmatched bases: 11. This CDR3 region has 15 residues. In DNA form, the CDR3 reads TGTGCCAGCAGTTACCCAGCCGGGACAGGGCAGGGCTACACCTTC. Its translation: CASSYPAGTGQGYTF.

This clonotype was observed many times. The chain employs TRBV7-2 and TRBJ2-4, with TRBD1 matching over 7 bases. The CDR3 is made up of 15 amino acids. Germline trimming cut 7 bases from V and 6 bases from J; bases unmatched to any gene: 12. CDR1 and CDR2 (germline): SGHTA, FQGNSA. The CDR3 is CASTPPGTVGNIQYF. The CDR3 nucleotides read TGTGCCAGCACCCCCCCGGGGACAGTGGGAAACATTCAGTACTTC.

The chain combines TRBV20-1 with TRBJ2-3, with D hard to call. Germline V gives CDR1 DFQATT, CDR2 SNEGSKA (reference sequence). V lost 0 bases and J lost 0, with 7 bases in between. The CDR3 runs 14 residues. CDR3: CSARDTASTDTQYF. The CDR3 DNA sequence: TGCAGTGCTAGAGATACAGCGAGCACAGATACGCAGTATTTT.

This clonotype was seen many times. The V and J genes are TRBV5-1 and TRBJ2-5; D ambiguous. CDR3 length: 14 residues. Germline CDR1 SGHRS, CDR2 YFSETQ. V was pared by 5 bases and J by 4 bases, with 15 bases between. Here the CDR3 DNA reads TGCGCCAGCAGAAGAGTAAATGAACCAGAGACCCAGTACTTC. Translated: CASRRVNEPETQYF.